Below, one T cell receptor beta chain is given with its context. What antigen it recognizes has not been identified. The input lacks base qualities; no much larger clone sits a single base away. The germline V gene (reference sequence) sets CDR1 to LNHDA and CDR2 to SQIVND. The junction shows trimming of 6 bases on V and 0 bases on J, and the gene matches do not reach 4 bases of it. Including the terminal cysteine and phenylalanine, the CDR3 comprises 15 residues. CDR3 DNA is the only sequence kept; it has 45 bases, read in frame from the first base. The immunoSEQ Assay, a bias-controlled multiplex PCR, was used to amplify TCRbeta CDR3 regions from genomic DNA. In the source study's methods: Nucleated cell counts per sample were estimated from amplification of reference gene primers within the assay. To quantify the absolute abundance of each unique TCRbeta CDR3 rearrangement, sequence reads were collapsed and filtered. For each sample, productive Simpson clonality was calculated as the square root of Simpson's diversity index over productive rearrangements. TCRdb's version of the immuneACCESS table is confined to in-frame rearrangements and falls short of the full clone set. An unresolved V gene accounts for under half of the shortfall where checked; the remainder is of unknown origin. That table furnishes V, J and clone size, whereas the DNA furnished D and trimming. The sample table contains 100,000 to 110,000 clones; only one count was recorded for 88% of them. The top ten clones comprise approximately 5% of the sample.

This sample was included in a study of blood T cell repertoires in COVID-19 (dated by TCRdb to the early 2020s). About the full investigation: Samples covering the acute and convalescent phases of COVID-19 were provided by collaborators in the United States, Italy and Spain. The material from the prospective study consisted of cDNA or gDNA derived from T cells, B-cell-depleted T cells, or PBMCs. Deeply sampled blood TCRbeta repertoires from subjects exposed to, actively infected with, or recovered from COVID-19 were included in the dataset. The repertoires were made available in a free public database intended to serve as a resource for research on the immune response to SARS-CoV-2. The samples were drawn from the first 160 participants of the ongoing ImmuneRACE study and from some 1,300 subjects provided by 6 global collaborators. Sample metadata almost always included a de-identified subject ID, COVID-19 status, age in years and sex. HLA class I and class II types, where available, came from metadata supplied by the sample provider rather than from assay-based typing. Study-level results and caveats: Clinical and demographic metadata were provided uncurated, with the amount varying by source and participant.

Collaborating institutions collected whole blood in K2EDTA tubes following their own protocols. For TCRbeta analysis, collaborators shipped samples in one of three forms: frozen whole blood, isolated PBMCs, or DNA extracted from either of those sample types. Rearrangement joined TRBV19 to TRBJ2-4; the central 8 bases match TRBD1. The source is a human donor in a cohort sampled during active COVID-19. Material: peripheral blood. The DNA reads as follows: TGTGCCAGTAGCCCGACAGGGGCAGCCAAAAACATTCAGTACTTC. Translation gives CASSPTGAAKNIQYF.